The present entry profiles one T cell receptor beta chain with its context. The antigen is unknown. The sample is drawn from a study of T cell responses to AZD1222 COVID-19 vaccine. Broader study findings: Clonal diversity was possibly underestimated; the donors were predominantly white British and more often female.

TCRdb keeps only in-frame clones here, not all; method: immunoSEQ multiplex PCR. The sample holds approximately 68,000 clones, roughly 87% seen once. Between the trimmed V and J ends, which lost 6 bases and 3 bases, there was a span of 9 bases. The germline gives CDR1 MRHNA, CDR2 SNTAGT. The CDR3 has 13 residues. The material was peripheral blood, obtained on day 0 of AZD1222 vaccination. This sequence originates from an adult in good health. The chain combines TRBV6-4 with TRBJ1-5; D is ambiguous. The CDR3 protein is CASSQEINQPQHF. Here the CDR3 DNA reads TGTGCCAGCAGCCAGGAAATCAATCAGCCCCAGCATTTT.